The next 10 T cell receptor beta chains were all read from a single sample in a study of blood T cell repertoires in COVID-19. Libraries were prepared by immunoSEQ multiplex PCR; TCRdb keeps only in-frame clonotypes and omits some of them. The sample yields 350,000 or so clones, approximately 90% seen once. Sequenced sample: peripheral blood. These receptors came from a woman aged 25 to 39 with COVID-19, enrolled during active disease.

The V gene is TRBV7-8, the J gene TRBJ1-5; 8 bases match TRBD1. The junction had 12 bases not matched to a gene; V was cut back by 5 bases and J by 6 bases. CDR3 length equals 16 residues. Germline CDR1 is SGHVS and CDR2 is FQNEAQ. CDR3 sequence reads: CASSNRQGPAAQPQHF. The DNA of the CDR3 is TGTGCCAGCAGCAACCGACAGGGGCCGGCAGCTCAGCCCCAGCATTTT. The variable domain in full, with the rest retrieved from reference TRBV7-8 and TRBJ1-5, is GAGVSQSPRYKVAKRGQDVALRCDPISGHVSLFWYQQALGQGPEFLTYFQNEAQLDKSGLPSDRFFAERPEGSVSTLKIQRTQQEDSAVYLCASSNRQGPAAQPQHFGDGTRLSIL.

The V and J genes are TRBV9 and TRBJ2-3, with a weak D call TRBD2 (6 bases). The CDR3 is made up of 15 amino acids. Germline CDR1 is SGDLS and CDR2 is YYNGEE. V lost 6 bases and J lost 3, with 17 bases in between. This CDR3 is CASKPIAGLTDTQYF. In DNA, the CDR3 is TGTGCCAGCAAACCAATTGCGGGGCTGACAGATACGCAGTATTTT.

The V and J genes are TRBV2 and TRBJ2-7; maybe TRBD1 (5 bases). Germline assignment: CDR1 SNHLY and CDR2 FYNNEI. This CDR3 spans 14 amino acids. The V gene lost 5 bases and the J gene lost 0 bases, with 11 bases spanning the gap. The CDR3 region is CASSRQWSSYEQYF. DNA for the CDR3: TGTGCCAGCAGTCGACAGTGGAGCTCCTACGAGCAGTACTTC.

The chain joins TRBV7-9 to TRBJ1-2; maybe TRBD1 (6 bases). Germline CDR1 is SEHNR and CDR2 is FQNEAQ (reference sequence). The CDR3 runs to 12 residues. Trimming stripped 5 bases from V and 4 bases from J, with 8 bases between. CDR3 protein: CASSQDSYGYTF. CDR3 DNA sequence: TGTGCCAGCAGCCAGGACAGCTATGGCTACACCTTC.

V is TRBV19 and J is TRBJ2-1, with D uncertain. Germline CDR1 reads LNHDA; CDR2 reads SQIVND (reference sequence). V lost 3 bases and J 8 bases, leaving 14 bases between the germline ends. CDR3 length: 14 residues. CDR3 coding DNA: TGTGCCAGTAGTATGAAGTCCACGGCGGATGAGCAGTTCTTC. It codes for CASSMKSTADEQFF.

The V gene is TRBV7-9, the J gene TRBJ2-1; 9 bases align to TRBD2. The germline V gene has CDR1 SEHNR and CDR2 FQNEAQ (reference sequence). The CDR3 extends over 13 amino acids. V shed 1 base, J shed 15 bases, and the junction held 7 bases outside the gene matches. This CDR3 reads CASSLGYGTSRFF. Written as DNA, the CDR3 is TGTGCCAGCAGCTTAGGATATGGGACTAGCCGGTTCTTC.

This clone appeared once. CDR3 bases: TGTGCCAGCAGCTCTTCTAGCGGGGGTGTCTTGGAGCAGTACTTC. Translating gives CASSSSSGGVLEQYF. The rearrangement links TRBV9 to TRBJ2-7; TRBD2 agrees at 10 bases. This CDR3 comprises 15 residues. V dropped 4 bases and J dropped 7; count of bases not matched to a gene: 11. The germline gives CDR1 SGDLS, CDR2 YYNGEE.

A single count supports this clone. This sequence joins TRBV14 and TRBJ1-2, with a tentative D call TRBD1 (5 bases). Germline V gene lookup returns CDR1 SGHDN and CDR2 FVKESK. The CDR3 runs to 16 residues. Trimming removed 4 bases from V and 0 bases from J, with 15 bases in between. The chain's CDR3 is CASSPTVGLANYGYTF. For the CDR3, the DNA is TGTGCCAGCAGCCCGACAGTGGGGTTAGCTAACTATGGCTACACCTTC.

This chain uses TRBV6-5 with TRBJ1-6, with 8 bases aligning to TRBD1. Germline V gene sequence: CDR1 MNHEY, CDR2 SVGAGI. The V gene end was trimmed by 6 bases and the J gene end by 9 bases; junction bases not matched to a gene: 7. CDR3 length equals 14 residues. In DNA, the CDR3 is TGTGCCAGCAGAATAGACAGGGGAGGTTCACCCCTCCACTTT. Translating it yields CASRIDRGGSPLHF.

The rearrangement links TRBV6-5 to TRBJ1-5; tentative D call: TRBD1 (6 bases). The CDR3 has 14 residues. Trimming removed 2 bases at V and 6 bases at J, with 11 bases between. Germline lookup yields CDR1 MNHEY and CDR2 SVGAGI. CDR3 residues: CASSYEKGVQPQHF. The CDR3 DNA sequence: TGTGCCAGCAGTTACGAAAAGGGGGTTCAGCCCCAGCATTTT.